This entry concerns a single TCR beta chain. The table lists this clonotype with a few counts. No antigen is known for it. No much larger clone exists at a distance of one base, and base qualities are not known. These data belong to a study of regulatory T cells in long-lasting Graves disease (dated by TCRdb to 2020 to 2023). Turning to the overall study: In the newly diagnosed Graves' disease group, patients had been taking antithyroid drugs for less than 3 months. The study was registered as a clinical trial and conducted in China. A total of about 35 samples underwent TCR sequencing: about 13 from persistent and approximately 20 from newly diagnosed Graves' disease patients. This study used TCR sequencing and RNA sequencing of peripheral blood to compare persistent Graves' disease patients against newly diagnosed Graves' disease patients. The paper as a whole reports these results and caveats: Persistent disease showed preferential use of TRBV28, TRBJ1-2 and TRBJ2-5, whereas newly diagnosed disease favored TRBV20-1 and TRBJ2-1. Because the primary lesion, thyroid tissue, could not be accessed, the study looked at peripheral blood alone. Lower TCR Shannon entropy and fewer highly expanded clones were observed in persistent Graves' disease patients than in newly diagnosed patients, which suggested clonal expansion. Sequencing and analysis were limited to the TCR beta chain. The authors acknowledged the small sample size as a limitation that may reduce accuracy. Persistent patients shared more public clonotypes among themselves (around 3,000) than newly diagnosed patients did (more than 850).

The method behind the library was multiplex PCR. The sequencing machine was an Illumina HiSeq 4000. CDR3 regions were amplified by Arm-PCR with iRepertoire HTBI primers to construct TCR beta libraries. Gel purification was performed on PCR products prior to sequencing. Per the source publication's procedure: A total of 60 to 80 TRBV and some 15 TRBJ segments were identified across samples and were used for gene usage analysis of CDR3 amino acid clonotypes. Filtered high-quality paired reads were merged into contigs using COPE and FqMerger. Contigs were aligned with BLAST to IMGT TRBV, TRBD and TRBJ reference genes, and CDR3 was defined per IMGT. Any clonotype with a frequency above 0.1% was counted as a highly expanded clone. Repertoire diversity was measured by Shannon entropy, and V-J evenness by the Gini coefficient. A clonotype was considered public if more than one individual shared it. Starting from the raw public reads, TCRdb applied fastp trimming at Q25, assembled clones with MiXCR and retained in-frame beta chains. Rows merge per CDR3 protein into single entries with the most common DNA and genes. These V and J calls rely on TCRdb rather than the paper's analysis. Counted in this sample were 350,000 to 450,000 distinct CDR3 sequences; 15% of them appeared once. The ten largest clones add up to 15% to 20% of the sample.

In the paper's terms, the time point label means: newly diagnosed GD, antithyroid drugs for less than 3 months. For both TCR sequencing and RNA sequencing, RNA was extracted from PBMCs using TRIzol. The diagnosis of Graves' disease was made according to American Thyroid Association guidelines. Patients were recruited from an endocrinology department in Xi'an, China. Each patient gave around 9 milliliters of peripheral blood, collected in an EDTA anticoagulant tube. Ficoll Paque Plus density gradient separation was used to isolate PBMCs, and no further T cell sorting was performed. An Agilent 2100 Bioanalyzer and agarose gel were used to check RNA quality, while a NanoDrop 2000 measured RNA concentration. Spanning cysteine to phenylalanine, the CDR3 consists of 15 amino acids. The read is trimmed to its CDR3 DNA, 45 bases read in frame from base 1. CDR1 and CDR2, looked up from the germline V gene (reference sequence), are DFQATT and SNEGSKA. V and J are trimmed by 8 bases and 2 bases, and the gene matches miss 12 bases of the junction.

The same sample was also used in a study of T cells in Graves' hyperthyroidism and ophthalmopathy. The second source states: Stable Graves' hyperthyroidism was defined as no progression to ophthalmopathy during 18 months of follow-up. The hyperthyroidism patients were between 18 and 65 years old and newly diagnosed, with a disease duration of less than 2 months. Exclusion was applied to patients with uncontrolled infections, other autoimmune diseases, pregnancy or lactation. Clinical symptoms, serum thyroxine and TRAb, thyroid ultrasound, and orbital computed tomography formed the basis for the diagnoses. The TCR CDR3 was subjected to a first round of RT-PCR using the HTBI primer set and the Qiagen OneStep RT-PCR kit. Blood samples also contained most of the expanded thyroid clonotypes (frequency above 0.001), which suggests that blood repertoires may reflect thyroid immune responses. A model built on a 13 V-J signature distinguished ophthalmopathy from stable hyperthyroidism, reaching 87.88% sensitivity and around 81% specificity in cross-validation and 80%/75% in testing. In validation, the model predicted progression to ophthalmopathy a median of about 5.9 months before onset, with over 60% sensitivity and almost 75% specificity. TCR V-J signatures able to tell the groups apart were searched for in a discovery cohort of 90 to 100 patients, of whom around 43 had Graves' ophthalmopathy and 57 had stable Graves' hyperthyroidism. Prospective prediction of ophthalmopathy was tested in an independent validation cohort of some 19 hyperthyroidism patients and roughly 16 patients who later progressed to ophthalmopathy. The 75 to 100 discovery patients were randomly split 7:3 into training and test sets. The study also compared thyroid tissue and blood T-cell repertoires from several Graves' hyperthyroidism patients. After blood sampling, hyperthyroidism patients were treated with methimazole at a starting dose of 30 mg daily, and ophthalmopathy patients were treated with high-dose intravenous methylprednisolone. Libraries were constructed in a second round of multiplex PCR, after which size selection and purification were performed. Paired-end sequencing of the libraries was performed with 100 bp reads on an Illumina HiSeq2000. SOAPnuke was used to process the raw data, with reads discarded if the reads contained adapters or uncalled bases, had a mean Phred below 15, or lacked an exact constant-primer or identifier match. COPE v1.2.5 was used to merge the high-quality paired reads, and each unique nucleotide sequence was defined as a clonotype. Clonotypes were aligned to IMGT TRBV, TRBD and TRBJ reference segments using MiTCR v1.1. Only V-J combinations with frequency above 0.0001, covering about 99% of repertoires, were analysed. The TCS score was defined as F50 (clonal expansion) divided by E x V (chaos), with BLOSUM62-based TCRdist calculated between CDR3 peptides within each V-J. Welch's t-statistics and random forest reduced around 520 V-J features to 13, which were used in a naive Bayes classifier (R e1071). Sample size was not statistically predetermined, and blinding of investigators to group allocation was not performed. According to the paper, TCR Vbeta CDR3 sequencing was carried out on about 140 peripheral blood samples, which came from fewer than 50 ophthalmopathy, under 85 hyperthyroidism and roughly 17 progressor patients.

The TCR was taken from a woman aged 25 to 39 with Graves disease. Donor details come from another sample of the same person, matched by shared clones. The V gene is TRBV20-1 and the J gene is TRBJ2-3; 8 central bases correspond to TRBD2. The sample in question was peripheral blood mononuclear cells (PBMCs), obtained at new diagnosis, from a patient treated with antithyroid drugs. The nucleotide sequence reads TGCAGTAAAGCCAAGCGAGCGGGGGCCACAGATACGCAGTATTTT. It codes for CSKAKRAGATDTQYF.